This is a list of T cell receptor beta chains from one sample in a study of pediatric ulcerative colitis. Data came from immunoSEQ multiplex PCR; TCRdb stores just in-frame clones and leaves some out. The table shows around 65,000 clones, with 77% occurring only once. The sample comprised blood. The receptors derive from a boy younger than 18 with moderate ulcerative colitis. The CDR3 runs from the conserved cysteine through the conserved F or W. Fields, in order: D gene, clone size, V gene, J gene, CDR3 protein. The D gene is left open where the match is weak. Size is omitted from some rows. Given values are once, few, many or a class for expanded clones.

-	-	TRBV2	TRBJ2-7	CASSPTRTYEQYF
-	-	TRBV4-1	TRBJ1-5	CASSPPLEAPQHF
-	-	TRBV29-1	TRBJ1-1	CSDRTLEGGEAFF
-	-	TRBV5-1	TRBJ1-2	CASSLVGSGYTF
-	-	TRBV4-1	TRBJ2-7	CASSEGTYGEQYF
-	-	TRBV11-2	TRBJ2-5	CASSLETATRFESETQYF
TRBD1	-	TRBV7-9	TRBJ1-3	CASSPKTGEGNTIYF
-	-	TRBV10-3	TRBJ2-7	CAISENGPYEQYF
-	-	TRBV11-3	TRBJ1-1	CASSLEGNTEAFF
-	-	TRBV28	TRBJ1-2	CASRVSHYGYTF
TRBD1	-	TRBV11-1	TRBJ2-6	CASSFRGRGANVLTF
-	few	TRBV27	TRBJ2-7	CASSLSNQLYEQYF
TRBD1	-	TRBV19	TRBJ1-2	CASSSTQGNRYGYTF
-	few	TRBV27	TRBJ1-2	CASSLGRGSGYTF
-	-	TRBV11-2	TRBJ2-3	CASSLTGLPSTDTQYF
-	-	TRBV18	TRBJ1-1	CASSLAVVNTEAFF
TRBD2	-	TRBV10-3	TRBJ2-7	CAINQASGSYEQYF
TRBD2	once	TRBV4-1	TRBJ2-7	CASSQVAGRQYF
-	-	TRBV20-1	TRBJ2-7	CSASRTDEQYF
TRBD2	few	TRBV27	TRBJ2-1	CASSFRSGGNEQFF